The TCR beta chain described here comes from a study of technical replicates of blood from a few donors. Deletions cut 1 base from V and 0 bases from J, with 16 bases between. Germline loops: CDR1 LGHNA, CDR2 YNFKEQ. The CDR3 spans 18 residues. The assay was immunoSEQ multiplex PCR, and TCRdb's table has in-frame clones only and misses some. The table has approximately 31,000 clones, more than 90% seen once. Sequencing was carried out using PBMCs. The TCR originated in a human donor in good health. Some clones in this sample may be carry-over from other donors' samples. The V and J genes are TRBV4-2 and TRBJ1-5, with D tentatively TRBD1 (5 bases). CDR3: CASSQGRPGDLSNQPQHF. DNA of the CDR3: TGTGCCAGCAGCCAAGGGCGGCCGGGGGACCTTAGCAATCAGCCCCAGCATTTT.